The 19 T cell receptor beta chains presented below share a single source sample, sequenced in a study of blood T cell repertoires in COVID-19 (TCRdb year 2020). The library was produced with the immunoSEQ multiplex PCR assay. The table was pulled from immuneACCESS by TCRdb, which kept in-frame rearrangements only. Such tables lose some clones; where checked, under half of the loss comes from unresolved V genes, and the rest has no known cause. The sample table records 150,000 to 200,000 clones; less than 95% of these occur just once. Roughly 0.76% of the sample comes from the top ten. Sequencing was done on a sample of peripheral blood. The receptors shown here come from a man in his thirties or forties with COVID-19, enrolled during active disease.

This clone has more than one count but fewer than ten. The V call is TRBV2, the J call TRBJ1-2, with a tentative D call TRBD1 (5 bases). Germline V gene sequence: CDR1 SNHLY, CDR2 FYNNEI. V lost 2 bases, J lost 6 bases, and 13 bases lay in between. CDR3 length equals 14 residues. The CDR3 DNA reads TGTGCCAGCAGTGAAAACGGGGGTGGGGATGGCTACACCTTC. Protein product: CASSENGGGDGYTF.

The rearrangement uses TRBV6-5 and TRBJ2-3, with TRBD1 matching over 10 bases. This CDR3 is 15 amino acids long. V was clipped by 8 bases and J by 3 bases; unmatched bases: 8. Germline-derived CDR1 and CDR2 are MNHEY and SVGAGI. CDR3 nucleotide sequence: TGTGCCAGCGGAGCGACAGGGGGCGCGACAGATACGCAGTATTTT. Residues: CASGATGGATDTQYF.

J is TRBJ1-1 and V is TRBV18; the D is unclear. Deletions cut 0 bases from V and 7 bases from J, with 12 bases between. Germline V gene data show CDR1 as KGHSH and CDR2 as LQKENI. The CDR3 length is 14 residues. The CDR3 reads CASSPPGGNSEAFF. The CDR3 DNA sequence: TGTGCCAGCTCACCACCGGGAGGGAATAGTGAAGCTTTCTTT.

The CDR3 protein is CASRTSGLDTQYF. The CDR3 bases are TGTGCCAGCAGGACTAGCGGGTTAGATACGCAGTATTTT. The V and J genes are TRBV7-9 and TRBJ2-3; 10 bases map to TRBD2. V was clipped by 6 bases and J by 5 bases; unmatched bases: 2. Germline loops: CDR1 SEHNR, CDR2 FQNEAQ (reference sequence). This CDR3 is 13 amino acids long. Supplemented by reference TRBV7-9 and TRBJ2-3, the full variable domain reads DTGVSQNPRHKITKRGQNVTFRCDPISEHNRLYWYRQTLGQGPEFLTYFQNEAQLEKSRLLSDRFSAERPKGSFSTLEIQRTEQGDSAMYLCASRTSGLDTQYFGPGTRLTVL.

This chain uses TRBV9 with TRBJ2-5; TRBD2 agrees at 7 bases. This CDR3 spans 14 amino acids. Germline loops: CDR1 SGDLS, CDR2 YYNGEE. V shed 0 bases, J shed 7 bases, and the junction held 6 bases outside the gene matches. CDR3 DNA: TGTGCCAGCAGCGTAGCCCAGAGGGAGGGGACCCAGTACTTC. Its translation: CASSVAQREGTQYF.

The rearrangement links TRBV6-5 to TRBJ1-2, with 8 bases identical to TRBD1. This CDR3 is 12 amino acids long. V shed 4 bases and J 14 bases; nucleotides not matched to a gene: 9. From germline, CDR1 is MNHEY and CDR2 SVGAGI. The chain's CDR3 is CASSFPGQGLTF. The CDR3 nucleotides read TGTGCCAGCAGTTTTCCCGGACAGGGACTTACCTTC.

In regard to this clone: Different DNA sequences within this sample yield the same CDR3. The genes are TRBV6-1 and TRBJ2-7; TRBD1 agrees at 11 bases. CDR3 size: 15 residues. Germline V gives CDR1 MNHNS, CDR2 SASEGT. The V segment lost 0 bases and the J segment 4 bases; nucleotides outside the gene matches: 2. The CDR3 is CASSEAGTGGYEQYF. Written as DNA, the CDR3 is TGTGCCAGCAGTGAAGCGGGGACAGGGGGATACGAGCAGTACTTC.

This CDR3 reads CASLRDTGTYEQYF. The CDR3, as DNA: TGTGCCAGCCTCCGGGACACGGGGACCTACGAGCAGTACTTC. The rearrangement uses TRBV7-9 and TRBJ2-7, with D maybe TRBD1 (6 bases). V lost 8 bases and J lost 2, with 16 bases in between. This CDR3 spans 14 amino acids. Germline-derived CDR1 and CDR2 are SEHNR and FQNEAQ (reference sequence).

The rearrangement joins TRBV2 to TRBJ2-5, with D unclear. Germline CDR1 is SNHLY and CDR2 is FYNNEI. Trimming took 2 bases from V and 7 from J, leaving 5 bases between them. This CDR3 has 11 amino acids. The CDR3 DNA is TGTGCCAGCAGTGAACTGTTGACCCAGTACTTC. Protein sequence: CASSELLTQYF. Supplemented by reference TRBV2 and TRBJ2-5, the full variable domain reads EPEVTQTPSHQVTQMGQEVILRCVPISNHLYFYWYRQILGQKVEFLVSFYNNEISEKSEIFDDQFSVERPDGSNFTLKIRSTKLEDSAMYFCASSELLTQYFGPGTRLLVL.

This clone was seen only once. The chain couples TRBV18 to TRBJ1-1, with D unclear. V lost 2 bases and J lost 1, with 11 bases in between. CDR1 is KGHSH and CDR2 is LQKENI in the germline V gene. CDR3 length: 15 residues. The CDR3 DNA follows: TGTGCCAGCTCACCAGCCTTTTCGAGGAACACTGAAGCTTTCTTT. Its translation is CASSPAFSRNTEAFF.

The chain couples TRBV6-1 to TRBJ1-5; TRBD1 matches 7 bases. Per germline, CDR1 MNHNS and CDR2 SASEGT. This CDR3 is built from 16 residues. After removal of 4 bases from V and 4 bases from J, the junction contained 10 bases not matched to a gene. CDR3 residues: CASSVPLQGRNQPQHF. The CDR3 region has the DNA TGTGCCAGCAGTGTCCCTCTACAGGGGCGGAATCAGCCCCAGCATTTT.

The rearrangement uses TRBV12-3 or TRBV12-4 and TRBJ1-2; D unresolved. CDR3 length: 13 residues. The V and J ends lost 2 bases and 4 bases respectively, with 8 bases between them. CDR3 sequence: CASSLSPRYGYTF. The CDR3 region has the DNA TGTGCCAGCAGTTTAAGCCCCCGCTATGGCTACACCTTC.

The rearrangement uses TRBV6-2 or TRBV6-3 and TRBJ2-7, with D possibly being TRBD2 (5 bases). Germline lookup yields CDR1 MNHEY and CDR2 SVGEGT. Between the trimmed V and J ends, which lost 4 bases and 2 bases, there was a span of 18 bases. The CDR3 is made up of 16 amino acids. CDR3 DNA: TGTGCCAGCAGTTCCGGGATCTTTCCTTCCCCCTACGAGCAGTACTTC. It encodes CASSSGIFPSPYEQYF.

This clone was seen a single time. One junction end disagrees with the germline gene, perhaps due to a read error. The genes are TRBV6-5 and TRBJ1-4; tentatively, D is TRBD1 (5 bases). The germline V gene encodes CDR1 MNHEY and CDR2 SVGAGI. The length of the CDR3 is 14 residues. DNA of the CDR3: TGTGCCAGCAGCCGAGGTGGGACTACTGAAAAACTGTTTTTT. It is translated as CASSRGGTTEKLFF.

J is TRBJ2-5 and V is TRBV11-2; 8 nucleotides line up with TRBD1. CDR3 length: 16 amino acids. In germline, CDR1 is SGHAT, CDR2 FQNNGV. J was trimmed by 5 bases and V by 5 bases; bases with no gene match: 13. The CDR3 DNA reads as TGTGCCAGCAGCCCGACTCACAGGGGGGTGGGGGAGACCCAGTACTTC. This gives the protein CASSPTHRGVGETQYF.

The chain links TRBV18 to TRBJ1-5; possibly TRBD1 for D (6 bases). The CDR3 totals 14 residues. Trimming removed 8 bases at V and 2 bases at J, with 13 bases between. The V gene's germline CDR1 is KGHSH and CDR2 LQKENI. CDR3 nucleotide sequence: TGTGCCAGCGCCGGTGAGGGGGGCAATCAGCCCCAGCATTTT. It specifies CASAGEGGNQPQHF.

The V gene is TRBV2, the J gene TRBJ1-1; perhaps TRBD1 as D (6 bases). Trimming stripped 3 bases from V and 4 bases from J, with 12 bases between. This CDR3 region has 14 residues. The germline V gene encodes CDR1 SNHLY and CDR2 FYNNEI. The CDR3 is CASSEVRQATEAFF. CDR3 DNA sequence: TGTGCCAGCAGTGAGGTTAGACAGGCCACTGAAGCTTTCTTT.

CDR3 bases: TGTGCCAGCAGTTCCCCCGGGGGTCACACTGAAGCTTTCTTT. This translates into CASSSPGGHTEAFF. The chain couples TRBV27 to TRBJ1-1; D possibly corresponds to TRBD1 (5 bases). The length of the CDR3 is 14 residues. Trimming took 4 bases from V and 3 from J, leaving 12 bases between them. The germline V gene encodes CDR1 MNHEY and CDR2 SMNVEV (reference sequence).

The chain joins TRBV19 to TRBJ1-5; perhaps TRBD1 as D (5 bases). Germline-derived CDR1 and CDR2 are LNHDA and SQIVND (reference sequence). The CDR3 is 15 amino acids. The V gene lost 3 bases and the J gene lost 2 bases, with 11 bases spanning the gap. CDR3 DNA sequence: TGTGCCAGTAGTATCGGGGGGATCGGCAATCAGCCCCAGCATTTT. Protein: CASSIGGIGNQPQHF.